This entry is about one TCR beta chain. It lacks a known antigen. The sample holds no much larger clone one base away, and base qualities are not on file. The sample comes from a study of cytomegalovirus exposure and HLA in healthy donors listed by TCRdb under 2017. With respect to the entire study: According to an earlier analysis of several hundred of the donors, roughly 180 million T cells yielded over 90 million unique TCR beta sequences and about 300 Gb of sequence data. Approximately 300 gigabases of sequencing data and around 80 million unique TCR sequences made up an early release that covered under 750 HLA-typed donors. Among the roughly 400 genotyped donors, around 81% belonged to the genetic ancestry cluster associated with self-reported Caucasian donors. The study was designed to test whether signatures of past pathogen exposure could be identified by cataloging public T cell receptors. Using immunosequencing, the study profiled T cell repertoires from about 620 subjects and related those repertoires to cytomegalovirus serostatus. In addition to the first cohort of 666 subjects, a separate validation cohort of 130 or so different subjects was used. The study combined high-throughput TCR immunosequencing, statistical association of individual TCRs with disease status, and machine learning to predict cytomegalovirus infection status. A later analysis re-analyzed previously published TCR beta repertoires from 550 to 700 donors and added high-resolution HLA genotyping to study TCR occurrence patterns. Rather than drawing on any new phenotypic data, the later analysis identified candidate immune exposures from TCR beta sequences and the way those sequences occurred across donors. In an earlier analysis of roughly 580 of the donors, high-throughput TCR beta sequencing was used to judge whether each TCR beta V gene segment behaved as functional or pseudogenic. Alongside the repertoire data, information on donor age, sex, ethnicity and CMV serostatus was compiled. A later genetic analysis took genome-wide SNP genotypes for about 55% of the 666 donors and used that subset as a discovery cohort. Every discovery cohort repertoire had been produced on one sequencing platform. HLA typing covered class I and class II loci at four-digit resolution. The number of donors typed differed by locus, with roughly 620-630 for A, B, C, DRB1 and DQB1, more than 500 for DQA1, some 570 for DPA1, and approximately 470 for DPB1. Roughly five DR-DQ haplotypes were handled as single units for association and clustering because linkage in the cohort was strong. Among roughly 400 genotyped donors of the cohort, an average of approximately 250,000 unique TCR beta nucleotide sequences were sequenced per donor, approximately 20% of them non-productive. Overall study results and their limits: A further reported finding was that TCR beta sequences accurately predicted the HLA-A and HLA-B alleles for most subjects in the first cohort. In both the original and validation cohorts, the classifier was reported to diagnose cytomegalovirus status with high specificity and sensitivity. Sequencing depth was assumed to be roughly uniform across donors in the presence/absence analyses, though that assumption may not hold. Because HLA typing was unavailable for some donors at each locus, only the typed subset was used in association tests. The cohort was sequenced for TCR beta chains only, and without alpha or paired-chain data the features that could be detected were limited. Immune exposure information for the cohort was limited to CMV serostatus. While some public TCRs were present in many individuals, most TCR sequences turned up only very rarely across donors. A later analysis reported that several top co-occurrence clusters appeared linked to parvovirus B19, influenza, CMV and Epstein-Barr virus. The study listed 150 to 200 TCR beta chains as associated with cytomegalovirus. V-gene and J-gene trimming of TCR beta chains was associated with a missense DCLRE1C variant in a later genetic analysis, and the association was replicated in an independent cohort. The sequencing pipeline was judged likely to have produced a cluster of highly shared sequence variants as a technical artifact. A later analysis found that HLA-associated TCR beta chains were more clonally expanded and had lower generation probabilities than equally common non-associated chains. In a later genetic analysis, fewer N-insertions in productive TCRs were reported among donors in an Asian-associated ancestry cluster than the roughly 700-donor mean. In a later analysis, 16,951 TCR beta sequences were associated with specific HLA alleles at a false discovery rate of 0.05. According to the authors, the approach could potentially be generalized to other disease states and immunological phenotypes. Linkage disequilibrium might explain the correlated functional status among segregating V segments, but an unknown experimental factor could not be excluded. Broadly in line with IMGT annotations, most TCR beta V segments showed up in productive rearrangements about 87% or about 30% of the time in an earlier analysis of 450 to 600 of the donors. Some 15 rarely observed V segments, including chromosome 9 orphons, were excluded from the earlier analysis of approximately 500 of the donors because counts were too low. Some IMGT-functional V segments, including TRBV6-2 and TRBV6-3, could not be distinguished by the 87-base-pair reads and were therefore excluded. Most CMV-associated TCR beta chains appeared to be HLA-restricted in a later analysis, and the HLA associations seemed to be driven largely by CMV exposure. A later analysis found that TCR association rates varied across HLA loci, with DRB1 alleles showing the most associated TCRs and HLA-C alleles the fewest. Three of the identified cytomegalovirus-associated TCR beta chains were confirmed in vitro to be specific for cytomegalovirus antigens. Strong co-occurrence of HLA alleles, especially DR and DQ, made assigning TCR associations to individual alleles difficult.

Library generation was performed with the immunoSEQ multiplex PCR assay. A mixture of 60 forward primers for TCR Vbeta segments and 13 reverse primers for TCR Jbeta segments was used in the multiplex PCR. The CDR3 region of rearranged TCR beta genes was amplified from genomic DNA with a multiplex PCR assay. The amplified TCR beta libraries were sequenced on the Illumina HiSeq System as 87-base-pair reads. In the original analysis: A later analysis counted some 80 million unique TCR beta chains across the 550 to 750 repertoires, and roughly 10 million of these chains were shared by at least two donors. Raw reads were error-corrected and collapsed into unique sequences by a nearest-neighbor algorithm in which closely related sequences were merged to remove PCR and sequencing errors. Alignment of CDR3 sequences to IMGT reference sequences was used to assign V, D and J gene segments. For a sequence to be retained, a match of at least six nucleotides to both a V gene segment and a J gene segment was required. Rearrangements were called productive when the CDR3 lacked stop codons and stayed in frame with V and J; all others were non-productive. Following IMGT convention, CDR3 was defined as the stretch from the second conserved V-encoded cysteine to the conserved J-encoded phenylalanine. The earlier analysis of 500 to 650 of the donors excluded any sequence lacking an unambiguous match to a single V gene segment. An earlier analysis of roughly 590 of the donors called V segments functional above 56.7% productive rearrangements and segregating when the between-donor standard deviation exceeded 5%. A statistical classification framework was developed to diagnose cytomegalovirus status using the catalog of TCR beta chain sequences. In a later analysis, TCR nucleotide sequences were compared against IMGT/GENE-DB human TR gene sequences so that V and J genes could be assigned. A later analysis assigned CDR3 sequences and most-parsimonious VDJ recombination scenarios with the TCRdist pipeline. In a later analysis, every TCR beta chain was defined by the combination of its CDR3 amino acid sequence and its V-gene family, and reads without a unique V-gene family were dropped. As a way to deal with suspected cross-contamination and a sequencing artifact, a later analysis dropped approximately 590 nucleotide sequences that were highly shared and had low generation probability. For each public chain, a later analysis derived a clonal expansion index from normalized ranks of inferred template counts within each repertoire. A later analysis computed generation probabilities with a VDJ recombination model fitted to out-of-frame rearrangements, and checked the results against IGoR. A later analysis scored TCR-TCR, TCR-HLA and TCR-CMV co-occurrence with hypergeometric tests, applying a repertoire-size bias correction to TCR pairs. A later analysis estimated false discovery rates by permuting HLA or CMV assignments 20 times. In a later analysis, co-occurring TCRs were grouped with DBSCAN, and TCRdist sequence similarity was added when clustering was performed within HLA-allele-positive subsets. Co-occurrence clustering excluded repertoires with fewer than 30,000 or more than 120,000 public chains, plus five with anomalous nucleotide sharing. TCRdb mirrors the immuneACCESS table, restricted to in-frame sequences. Some clones are absent from its copies; in checked studies, under half trace to an unresolved V gene, and the reason for the others is unknown. The V and J calls and clone size are taken from that table; D and trimming were inferred from the DNA. This sample is represented by about 160,000 clones; roughly 81% of them were singletons. 13% of the sample is in the top ten clones.

V drops 6 bases and J drops 4 bases, leaving 10 bases in between. The CDR3 spans 13 residues, from the cysteine through the phenylalanine. The kept DNA is CDR3 alone, 39 bases in frame from the first base. The CDR1 and CDR2 encoded by the germline V gene are KGHSH and LQKENI. The cohort comprised some 680 healthy bone marrow donors. All cohort members were sampled while nominally healthy, although unrecorded immune exposures were likely present. The donor was CMV seronegative and was included in the group of hundreds of seronegative cohort members. A peripheral blood sample was collected from each donor, and TCR beta sequencing was performed on peripheral blood mononuclear cells. Genomic DNA was extracted from the blood cell samples with the Qiagen DNeasy Blood Extraction Kit.

The source material was PBMCs. Recombination connected TRBV18 to TRBJ1-5; no D segment can be confidently identified. This TCR was recovered from a woman aged 45 to 65 in good health and CMV-seronegative. At the DNA level, the sequence is TGTGCCAGCTCCCCCGGAGGTAATCAGCCCCAGCATTTT. Translated, it reads CASSPGGNQPQHF. This CDR3, with the reference TRBV18 and TRBJ1-5 proteins standing in past its ends, gives the full variable domain NAGVMQNPRHLVRRRGQEARLRCSPMKGHSHVYWYRQLPEEGLKFMVYLQKENIIDESGMPKERFSAEFPKEGPSILRIQQVVRGDSAAYFCASSPGGNQPQHFGDGTRLSIL.